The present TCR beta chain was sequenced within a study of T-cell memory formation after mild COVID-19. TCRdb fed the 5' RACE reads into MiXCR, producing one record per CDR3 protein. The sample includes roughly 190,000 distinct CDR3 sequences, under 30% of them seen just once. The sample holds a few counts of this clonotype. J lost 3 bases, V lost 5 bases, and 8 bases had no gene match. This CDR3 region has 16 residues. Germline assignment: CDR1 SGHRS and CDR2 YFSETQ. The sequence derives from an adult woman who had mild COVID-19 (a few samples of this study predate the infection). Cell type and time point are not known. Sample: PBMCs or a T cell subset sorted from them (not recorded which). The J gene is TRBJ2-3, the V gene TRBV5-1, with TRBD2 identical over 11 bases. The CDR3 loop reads CASRVGTSGRTDTQYF. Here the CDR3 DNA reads TGCGCCAGCAGGGTTGGAACTAGCGGGAGAACAGATACGCAGTATTTT.